A single T cell receptor beta chain is shown here with its context. Its antigen is undetermined. TCRdb's table, derived via immunoSEQ multiplex PCR, lists solely in-frame clones and lacks some. The table records about 54,000 clones, about 86% of them present only once. This entry is derived from a study of T cell responses to AZD1222 COVID-19 vaccine. Study at large: Second-dose intervals of approximately 4 or approximately 12 weeks were pooled. General study findings and limits: Clonal diversity was possibly underestimated, and white British individuals and females predominated among donors. Repertoires were obtained only post-peak T cell response. The breadth and depth of Spike-specific TCRs increased once two AZD1222 doses had been given.

Trimming shortened V by 5 bases and J by 7 bases, and 7 bases separated the two germline ends. The germline gives CDR1 KGHDR, CDR2 SFDVKD. The CDR3 sequence is 11 residues long. The clonotype was recovered from an adult in good health. The rearrangement links TRBV24-1 to TRBJ1-1; weak D call: TRBD1 (5 bases). The sequenced sample was peripheral blood, obtained on day 0 of AZD1222 vaccination. The CDR3 is CATSGGLEAFF. For the CDR3, the DNA is TGTGCCACCAGTGGGGGACTTGAAGCTTTCTTT.